The sequence of this T cell receptor (beta chain) was determined in a study of cytomegalovirus exposure and HLA in healthy donors. Study background: A later analysis reported the 130 or so validation repertoires used the same platform as the 500 to 800 first-cohort repertoires.

As for this clone: Its antigen remains unidentified.

Data came from immunoSEQ multiplex PCR; TCRdb stores just in-frame clones and leaves some out. The repertoire has over 200,000 clones, 75% to 90% of them found once; the top ten carry roughly an eighth. Study-level results: Researchers catalogued about 160 TCR beta chains as cytomegalovirus-associated. Published work reported that the classifier diagnosed cytomegalovirus status with high specificity and sensitivity. Usually a TCR sequence was rare, but some public TCRs were found in many donors.

The clonotype comes from a woman aged 25 to 39 in good health and CMV-seropositive. Sequenced material: PBMCs.

CDR3 protein: CASSMDGERNYEQYF. The CDR3 region has the DNA TGTGCCAGCAGCATGGACGGGGAGAGGAACTACGAGCAGTACTTC. The chain recombines TRBV5-5 with TRBJ2-7; D might be TRBD2 (5 bases). V lost 4 bases, J lost 3 bases, and 17 bases lay in between. This CDR3 contains 15 residues. Germline CDR1 SGHKS, CDR2 YYEKEE (reference sequence).